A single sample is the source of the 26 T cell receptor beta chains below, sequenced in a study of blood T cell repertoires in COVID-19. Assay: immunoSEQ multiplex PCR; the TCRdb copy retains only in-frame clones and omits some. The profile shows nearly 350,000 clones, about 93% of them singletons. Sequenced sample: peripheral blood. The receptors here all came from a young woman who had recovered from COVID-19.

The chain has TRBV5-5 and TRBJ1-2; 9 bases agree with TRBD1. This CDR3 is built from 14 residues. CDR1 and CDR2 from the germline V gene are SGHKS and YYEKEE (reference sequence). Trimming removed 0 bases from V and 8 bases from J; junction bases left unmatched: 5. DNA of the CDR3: TGTGCCAGCAGCTTGGTAGGGACAGGGAGCGGCTACACCTTC. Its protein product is CASSLVGTGSGYTF. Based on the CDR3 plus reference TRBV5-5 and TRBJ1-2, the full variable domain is DAGVTQSPTHLIKTRGQQVTLRCSPISGHKSVSWYQQVLGQGPQFIFQYYEKEERGRGNFPDRFSARQFPNYSSELNVNALLLGDSALYLCASSLVGTGSGYTFGSGTRLTVV.

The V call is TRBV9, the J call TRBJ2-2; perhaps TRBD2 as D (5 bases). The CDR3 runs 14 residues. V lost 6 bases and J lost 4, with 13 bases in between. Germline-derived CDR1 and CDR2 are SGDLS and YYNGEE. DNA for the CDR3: TGTGCCAGCACCGACGGACTCTTCACCGGGGAGCTGTTTTTT. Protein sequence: CASTDGLFTGELFF. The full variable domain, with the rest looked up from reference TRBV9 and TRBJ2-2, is DSGVTQTPKHLITATGQRVTLRCSPRSGDLSVYWYQQSLDQGLQFLIQYYNGEERAKGNILERFSAQQFPDLHSELNLSSLELGDSALYFCASTDGLFTGELFFGEGSRLTVL.

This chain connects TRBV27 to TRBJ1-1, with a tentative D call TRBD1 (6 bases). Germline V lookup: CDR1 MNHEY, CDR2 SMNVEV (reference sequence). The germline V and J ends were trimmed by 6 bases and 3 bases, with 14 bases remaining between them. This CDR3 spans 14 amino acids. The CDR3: CASSLRAGDTEAFF. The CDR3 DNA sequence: TGTGCCAGCAGCCTTAGGGCAGGGGACACTGAAGCTTTCTTT.

CDR3 sequence: CASSPGQIYGYTF. The CDR3 DNA sequence: TGTGCCAGCAGCCCGGGACAGATCTATGGCTACACCTTC. V is TRBV11-3 and J is TRBJ1-2; 7 bases are a match to TRBD1. Germline-derived CDR1 and CDR2 are SGHNT and YENEEA. The CDR3 totals 13 residues. V trimming: 5 bases; J trimming: 4 bases; junction bases outside the gene matches: 4.

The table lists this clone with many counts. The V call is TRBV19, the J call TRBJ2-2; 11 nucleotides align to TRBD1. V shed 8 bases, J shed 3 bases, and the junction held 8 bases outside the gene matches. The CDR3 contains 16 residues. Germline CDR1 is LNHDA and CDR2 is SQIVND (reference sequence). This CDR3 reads CASSDPGQGDTGELFF. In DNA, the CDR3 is TGTGCCAGTTCAGATCCGGGACAGGGGGACACCGGGGAGCTGTTTTTT.

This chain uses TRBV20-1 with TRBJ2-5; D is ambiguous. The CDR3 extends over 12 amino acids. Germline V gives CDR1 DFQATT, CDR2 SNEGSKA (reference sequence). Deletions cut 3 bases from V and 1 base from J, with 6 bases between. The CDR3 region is CSASDFQETQYF. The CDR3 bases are TGCAGTGCTAGTGACTTCCAAGAGACCCAGTACTTC.

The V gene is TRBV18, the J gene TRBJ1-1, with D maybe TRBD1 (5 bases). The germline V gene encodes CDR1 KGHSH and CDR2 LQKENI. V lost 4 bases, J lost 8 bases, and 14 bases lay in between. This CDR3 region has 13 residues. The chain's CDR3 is CASSLQGIGEAFF. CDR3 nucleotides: TGTGCCAGCTCACTCCAGGGAATAGGGGAAGCTTTCTTT.

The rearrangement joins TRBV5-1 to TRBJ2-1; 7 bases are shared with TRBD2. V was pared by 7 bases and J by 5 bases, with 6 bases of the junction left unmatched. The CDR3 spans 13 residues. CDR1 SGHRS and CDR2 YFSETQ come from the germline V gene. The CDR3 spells CASCWGGNNEQFF. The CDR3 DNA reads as TGCGCCAGCTGCTGGGGAGGGAACAATGAGCAGTTCTTC.

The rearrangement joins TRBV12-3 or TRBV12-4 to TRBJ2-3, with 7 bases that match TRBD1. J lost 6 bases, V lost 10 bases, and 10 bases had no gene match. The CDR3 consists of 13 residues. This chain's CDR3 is CATRKGASDTQYF. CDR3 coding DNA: TGTGCCACCAGAAAGGGGGCATCCGATACGCAGTATTTT.

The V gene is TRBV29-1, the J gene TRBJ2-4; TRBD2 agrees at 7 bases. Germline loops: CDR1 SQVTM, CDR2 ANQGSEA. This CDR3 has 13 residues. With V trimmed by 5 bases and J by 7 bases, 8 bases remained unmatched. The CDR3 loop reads CSVSSGTGNIQYF. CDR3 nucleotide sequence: TGCAGCGTTTCAAGCGGGACGGGCAACATTCAGTACTTC.

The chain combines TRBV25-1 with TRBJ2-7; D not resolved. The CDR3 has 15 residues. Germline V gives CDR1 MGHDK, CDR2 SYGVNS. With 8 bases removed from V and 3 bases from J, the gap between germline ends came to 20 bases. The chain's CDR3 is CASLLGESADYEQYV. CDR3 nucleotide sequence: TGTGCCAGCCTTTTAGGTGAAAGCGCCGACTACGAGCAGTACGTC.

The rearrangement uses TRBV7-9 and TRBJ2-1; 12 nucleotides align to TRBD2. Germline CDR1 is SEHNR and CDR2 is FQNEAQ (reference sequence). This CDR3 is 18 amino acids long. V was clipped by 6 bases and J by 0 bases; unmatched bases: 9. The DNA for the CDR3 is TGTGCCAGCAGTATGACTAGCGGGAGCCCCAGCTCCTACAATGAGCAGTTCTTC. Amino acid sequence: CASSMTSGSPSSYNEQFF.

In nucleotides, the CDR3 is TGTGCCAGCACAGATGATAACTATGGCTACACCTTC. Its protein product is CASTDDNYGYTF. V and J are TRBV2 and TRBJ1-2; D not resolved. Trimming shortened V by 7 bases and J by 1 base, and 7 bases separated the two germline ends. The V gene's germline CDR1 is SNHLY and CDR2 FYNNEI. This CDR3 has 12 amino acids.

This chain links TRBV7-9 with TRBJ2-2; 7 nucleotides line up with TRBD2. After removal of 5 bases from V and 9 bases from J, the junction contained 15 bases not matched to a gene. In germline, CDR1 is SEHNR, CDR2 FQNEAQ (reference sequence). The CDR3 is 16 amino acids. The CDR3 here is CASSPPGGSGFRELFF. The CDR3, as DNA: TGTGCCAGCAGCCCTCCGGGGGGTAGCGGTTTTCGGGAGCTGTTTTTT. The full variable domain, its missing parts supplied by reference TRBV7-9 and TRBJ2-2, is DTGVSQNPRHKITKRGQNVTFRCDPISEHNRLYWYRQTLGQGPEFLTYFQNEAQLEKSRLLSDRFSAERPKGSFSTLEIQRTEQGDSAMYLCASSPPGGSGFRELFFGEGSRLTVL.

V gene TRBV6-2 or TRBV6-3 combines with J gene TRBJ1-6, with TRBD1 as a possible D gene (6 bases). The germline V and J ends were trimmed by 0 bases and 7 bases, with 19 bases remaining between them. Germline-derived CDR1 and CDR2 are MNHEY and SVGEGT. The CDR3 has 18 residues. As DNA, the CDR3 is TGTGCCAGCAGTTACTCGGGTCTTTTGGACAGAGGGAATTCACCCCTCCACTTT. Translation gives CASSYSGLLDRGNSPLHF.

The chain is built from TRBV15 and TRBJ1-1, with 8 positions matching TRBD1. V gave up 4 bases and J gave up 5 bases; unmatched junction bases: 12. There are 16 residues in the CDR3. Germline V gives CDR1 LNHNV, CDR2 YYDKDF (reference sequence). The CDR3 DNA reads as TGTGCCACCAGCAACGAACCGGACAGGGTACGGACTGAAGCTTTCTTT. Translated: CATSNEPDRVRTEAFF.

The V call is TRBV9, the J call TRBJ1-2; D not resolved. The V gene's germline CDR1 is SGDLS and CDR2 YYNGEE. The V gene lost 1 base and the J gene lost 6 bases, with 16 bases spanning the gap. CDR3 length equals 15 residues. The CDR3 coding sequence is TGTGCCAGCAGCGTAACATCGGGAGGTCCCGATGGCTACACCTTC. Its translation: CASSVTSGGPDGYTF.

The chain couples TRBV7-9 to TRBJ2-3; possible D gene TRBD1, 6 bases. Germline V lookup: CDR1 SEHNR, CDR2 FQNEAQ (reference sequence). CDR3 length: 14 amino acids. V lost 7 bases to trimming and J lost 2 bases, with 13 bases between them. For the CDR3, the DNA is TGTGCCAGCACCAAAGACAGGTACACAGATACGCAGTATTTT. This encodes CASTKDRYTDTQYF.

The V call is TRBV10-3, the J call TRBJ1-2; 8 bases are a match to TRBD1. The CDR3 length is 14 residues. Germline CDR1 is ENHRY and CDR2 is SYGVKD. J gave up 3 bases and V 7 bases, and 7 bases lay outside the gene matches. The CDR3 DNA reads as TGTGCCATCATTAAGGACAGGGCGGACTATGGCTACACCTTC. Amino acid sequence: CAIIKDRADYGYTF.

CDR3 sequence: CASSLRGGRGYTF. The CDR3, as DNA: TGTGCCAGCAGCTTAAGGGGGGGCAGAGGCTACACCTTC. V usage is TRBV7-2 and J usage is TRBJ1-2; D is perhaps TRBD1 (6 bases). Germline V gene data show CDR1 as SGHTA and CDR2 as FQGNSA. The length of the CDR3 is 13 residues. V was pared by 2 bases and J by 8 bases, with 12 bases between.

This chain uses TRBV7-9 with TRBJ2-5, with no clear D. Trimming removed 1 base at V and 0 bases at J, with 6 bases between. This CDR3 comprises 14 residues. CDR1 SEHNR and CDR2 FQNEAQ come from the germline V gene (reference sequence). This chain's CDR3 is CASSLVTDQETQYF. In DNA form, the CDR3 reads TGTGCCAGCAGCTTAGTCACAGACCAAGAGACCCAGTACTTC.

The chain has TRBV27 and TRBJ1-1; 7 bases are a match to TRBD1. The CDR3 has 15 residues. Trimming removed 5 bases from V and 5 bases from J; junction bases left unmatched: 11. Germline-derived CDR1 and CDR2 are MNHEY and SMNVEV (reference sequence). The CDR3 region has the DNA TGTGCCAGCAGTCTACGACAGGGAAGGGTGACTGAAGCTTTCTTT. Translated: CASSLRQGRVTEAFF.

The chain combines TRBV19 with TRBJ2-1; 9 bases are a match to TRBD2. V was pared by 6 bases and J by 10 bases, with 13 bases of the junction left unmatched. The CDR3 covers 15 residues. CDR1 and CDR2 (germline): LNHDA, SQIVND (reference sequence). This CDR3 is CASSRGQILAGEQFF. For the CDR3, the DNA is TGTGCCAGTAGCCGTGGACAGATCCTAGCGGGAGAGCAGTTCTTC.

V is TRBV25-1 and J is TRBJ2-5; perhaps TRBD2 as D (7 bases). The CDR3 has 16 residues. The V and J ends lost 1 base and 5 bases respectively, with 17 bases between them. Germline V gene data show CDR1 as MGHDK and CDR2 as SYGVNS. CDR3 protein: CASSEFGGDTRETQYF. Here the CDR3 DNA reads TGTGCCAGCAGTGAATTTGGGGGGGACACGAGGGAGACCCAGTACTTC.

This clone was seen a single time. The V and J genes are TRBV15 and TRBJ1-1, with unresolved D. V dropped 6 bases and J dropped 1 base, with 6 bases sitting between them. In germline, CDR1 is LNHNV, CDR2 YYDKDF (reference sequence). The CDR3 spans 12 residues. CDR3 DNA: TGTGCCACCAGGAGTAGGAACACTGAAGCTTTCTTT. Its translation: CATRSRNTEAFF.

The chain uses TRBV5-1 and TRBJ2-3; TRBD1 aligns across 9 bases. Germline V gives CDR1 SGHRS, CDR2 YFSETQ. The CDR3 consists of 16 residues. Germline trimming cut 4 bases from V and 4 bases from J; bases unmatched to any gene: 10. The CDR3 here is CASSRETGGGSDTQYF. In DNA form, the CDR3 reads TGCGCCAGCAGCCGGGAGACAGGGGGTGGGTCAGATACGCAGTATTTT.